The source of this T cell receptor beta chain is a study of beta chain features in type 1 diabetes. Background on the study: Regarding age, gender and cell yields, patients proved similar to healthy donors. Study-wide findings and caveats: Overrepresentation of cells with high TCR expression could result from cDNA sequencing. PCR could preferentially amplify shorter templates, alike in patients and controls. When Type 1 diabetes patients were examined, their TCRB CDR3s proved moderately but significantly shorter in all four CD4+ subsets.

The sequenced template was cDNA made from the entire isolated RNA. The method was immunoSEQ multiplex PCR; TCRdb's version includes in-frame clones alone and lacks a portion of them. Of around 250,000 clones listed, around 25% were seen once; the top ten hold more than 0.009%. V lost 1 base and J lost 4, with 12 bases in between. The CDR3 covers 15 residues. Germline V gene sequence: CDR1 SGHAT, CDR2 FQNNGV. Only a few counts were recorded for this clone. Its antigen is not identified. The rearrangement links TRBV11-2 to TRBJ2-3; tentative D call: TRBD1 (5 bases). The source material was naive CD4+ T cells from blood. The source of this sequence is a woman aged 25 to 39 with type 1 diabetes. This CDR3 reads CASSLVGGRADTQYF. Written as DNA, the CDR3 is TGTGCCAGCAGCTTAGTTGGTGGCAGGGCAGATACGCAGTATTTT.